This passage covers 20 T cell receptor beta chains from one sample sequenced in a study of human T cells and chemical hapten exposure. Time point defined: pre-sensitization, week 0. The treatment was: therapeutic diphenylcyclopropenone sensitization with weekly scalp DPC. TCRdb reprocessed the RACE reads with MiXCR, giving one entry per CDR3 protein. Of 300,000 to 400,000 distinct CDR3 sequences listed, 5.1% are singletons. This sample comprised whole blood, obtained in connection with sensitization to the hapten diphenylcyclopropenone (DPC). The origin of the receptors is a woman in her forties or fifties with alopecia areata. Some clones in this sample may be carry-over from other donors' samples.

This clonotype was seen ten or more times. The V call is TRBV6-2 or TRBV6-3, the J call TRBJ2-2; TRBD2 matches 7 bases. Germline assignment: CDR1 MNHEY and CDR2 SVGEGT. This CDR3 region has 16 residues. Germline trimming cut 5 bases from V and 5 bases from J; bases unmatched to any gene: 11. CDR3: CASSVDLREMTGELFF. CDR3 DNA: TGTGCCAGCAGTGTCGACTTGCGGGAGATGACCGGGGAGCTGTTTTTT.

The table lists this clonotype with many counts. The chain has TRBV2 and TRBJ2-1; no clear D. Trimming cost V 7 bases and J 10 bases, with 11 bases left between them. This CDR3 is built from 11 residues. CDR1 SNHLY and CDR2 FYNNEI come from the germline V gene. The CDR3 here is CASNRPDEQFF. DNA for the CDR3: TGTGCCAGCAATAGGCCTGACGAGCAGTTCTTC.

This clonotype was recorded a few times. The J gene is TRBJ2-1, the V gene TRBV3-1; no clear D. CDR3 length equals 15 residues. Trimming removed 1 base from V and 5 bases from J, with 12 bases in between. CDR1 is LGHDT and CDR2 is YNNKEL in the germline V gene (reference sequence). The CDR3 bases are TGTGCCAGCAGCCAAGGAGATAGCACCAACAATGAGCAGTTCTTC. This codes for CASSQGDSTNNEQFF.

This clonotype has at least ten counts. This rearrangement joins TRBV12-3 or TRBV12-4 to TRBJ2-3, with D possibly called TRBD1 or TRBD2 (5 bases each). The CDR3 has 14 residues. Trimming took off 7 bases at V and 0 bases at J, with 11 bases between the two ends. The CDR3 DNA reads as TGTGCCAGCACCAGGGACGGTAGCACAGATACGCAGTATTTT. Its translation: CASTRDGSTDTQYF.

This clonotype was detected a few times. The J gene is TRBJ2-5, the V gene TRBV5-1; 10 bases are shared with TRBD2. The junction had 2 bases not matched to a gene; V was cut back by 4 bases and J by 5 bases. The CDR3 length is 13 residues. CDR1 SGHRS and CDR2 YFSETQ come from the germline V gene. The DNA of the CDR3 is TGCGCCAGCAGCCCTAGCGGGAGTGAGACCCAGTACTTC. Translating gives CASSPSGSETQYF.

Many counts were recorded for this clonotype. The chain combines TRBV12-3 or TRBV12-4 with TRBJ1-1, with a tentative D call TRBD1 (6 bases). V shed 3 bases and J shed 6 bases, with 8 bases lying between them. The CDR3 loop spans 12 amino acids. The CDR3 spells CASSFSGAEAFF. CDR3 coding DNA: TGTGCCAGCAGTTTTTCAGGGGCTGAAGCTTTCTTT.

This clonotype was seen repeatedly, ten times or more. The rearrangement links TRBV7-9 to TRBJ2-1, with TRBD2 matching 7 bases. Germline V lookup: CDR1 SEHNR, CDR2 FQNEAQ (reference sequence). The CDR3 is 14 residues long. V lost 3 bases, J lost 6 bases, and 5 bases stayed unmatched. CDR3 sequence: CASSLTGGSNEQFF. In DNA, the CDR3 is TGTGCCAGCAGCTTGACTGGCGGGAGCAATGAGCAGTTCTTC.

The sample holds many counts of this clonotype. The V gene is TRBV7-2, the J gene TRBJ1-1, with D possibly TRBD1 on 5 matching bases. V was trimmed by 1 base and J by 2 bases, leaving 11 bases between them. From germline, CDR1 is SGHTA and CDR2 FQGNSA. The CDR3 totals 15 residues. In DNA form, the CDR3 reads TGTGCCAGCAGCTTAGTGGCGGGGGACAACACTGAAGCTTTCTTT. Translation: CASSLVAGDNTEAFF. The full variable domain, rest sourced from reference TRBV7-2 and TRBJ1-1, is GAGVSQSPSNKVTEKGKDVELRCDPISGHTALYWYRQSLGQGLEFLIYFQGNSAPDKSGLPSDRFSAERTGGSVSTLTIQRTQQEDSAVYLCASSLVAGDNTEAFFGQGTRLTVV.

This clonotype was seen only a few times. CDR3 sequence (DNA): TGCAGTGCTAGAGGCCGAGCGACGGTGAACACTGAAGCTTTCTTT. Its translation is CSARGRATVNTEAFF. The chain combines TRBV20-1 with TRBJ1-1; D is uncertain. The CDR3 is made up of 15 amino acids. Per the germline V gene, CDR1 is DFQATT and CDR2 is SNEGSKA (reference sequence). V dropped 1 base and J dropped 0 bases, with 12 bases sitting between them.

This clonotype occurred many times. This chain connects TRBV11-2 to TRBJ2-3, with D maybe TRBD2 (6 bases). The V gene's germline CDR1 is SGHAT and CDR2 FQNNGV. The CDR3 is 14 residues long. V shed 3 bases and J shed 1 base, with 8 bases lying between them. As DNA, the CDR3 is TGTGCCAGCAGCTTTGGCGGGGGCACAGATACGCAGTATTTT. Its translation: CASSFGGGTDTQYF. The full variable domain, completed using reference TRBV11-2 and TRBJ2-3, is EAGVAQSPRYKIIEKRQSVAFWCNPISGHATLYWYQQILGQGPKLLIQFQNNGVVDDSQLPKDRFSAERLKGVDSTLKIQPAKLEDSAVYLCASSFGGGTDTQYFGPGTRLTVL.

In its sample, this clonotype was seen many times. The gene calls are TRBV10-3 and TRBJ2-7; weak D call: TRBD1 (7 bases). CDR3 size: 13 residues. Trimming left V 7 bases short and J 6 bases short, with 16 bases between. Germline V gene lookup returns CDR1 ENHRY and CDR2 SYGVKD. The CDR3 spells CAITAGGSREQYF. The CDR3 region has the DNA TGTGCCATCACTGCAGGGGGGTCCCGCGAGCAGTACTTC.

Ten or more counts support this clonotype. The V gene is TRBV28, the J gene TRBJ2-6, with TRBD2 as a possible D gene (5 bases). Germline CDR1 MDHEN, CDR2 SYDVKM. The length of the CDR3 is 14 residues. V lost 8 bases, J lost 0 bases, and 8 bases lay in between. The DNA of the CDR3 is TGTGCCAGCGGGCGGGTCTCTGGGGCCAACGTCCTGACTTTC. Amino acids: CASGRVSGANVLTF.

This rearrangement joins TRBV28 to TRBJ2-6; D might be TRBD1 or TRBD2, each matching 5 bases. The germline V gene has CDR1 MDHEN and CDR2 SYDVKM. The CDR3 is made up of 16 amino acids. V shed 2 bases and J shed 0 bases, with 8 bases lying between them. The CDR3 DNA is TGTGCCAGCAGTTTAGCAGGGACCTCTGGGGCCAACGTCCTGACTTTC. Protein: CASSLAGTSGANVLTF.

This clonotype was observed at least ten times. The genes are TRBV4-3 and TRBJ2-7; 8 bases are a match to TRBD1. Germline trimming cut 1 base from V and 6 bases from J; bases unmatched to any gene: 2. In germline, CDR1 is LGHNA, CDR2 YSLEER. This CDR3 comprises 13 residues. CDR3 in amino acids: CASSQGTGFEQYF. The DNA of the CDR3 is TGCGCCAGCAGCCAAGGGACAGGGTTCGAGCAGTACTTC.

The chain links TRBV12-3 or TRBV12-4 to TRBJ2-5; D uncertain. Trimming left V 6 bases short and J 4 bases short, with 9 bases between. The CDR3 totals 12 residues. The CDR3 coding sequence is TGTGCCAGCAGCCACAAACGAGAGACCCAGTACTTC. It codes for CASSHKRETQYF.

This chain connects TRBV6-1 to TRBJ2-7; tentatively, D is TRBD1 (5 bases). Germline CDR1 MNHNS, CDR2 SASEGT. Trimming took off 6 bases at V and 9 bases at J, with 24 bases between the two ends. This CDR3 comprises 15 residues. The CDR3 is CASRPPQGLFRGQYF. CDR3 nucleotide sequence: TGTGCCAGCAGGCCCCCCCAGGGTCTTTTTCGCGGGCAGTACTTC.

V usage is TRBV9 and J usage is TRBJ1-5; D uncertain. Trimming removed 0 bases at V and 9 bases at J, with 16 bases between. The CDR3 is made up of 15 amino acids. The germline gives CDR1 SGDLS, CDR2 YYNGEE. The CDR3 DNA follows: TGTGCCAGCAGCGTAGGGACGGACCCACCATGGCCCCAGCATTTT. This translates into CASSVGTDPPWPQHF. Full variable domain (missing parts from reference TRBV9 and TRBJ1-5): DSGVTQTPKHLITATGQRVTLRCSPRSGDLSVYWYQQSLDQGLQFLIQYYNGEERAKGNILERFSAQQFPDLHSELNLSSLELGDSALYFCASSVGTDPPWPQHFGDGTRLSIL.

In its sample, this clonotype was seen many times. This chain links TRBV12-5 with TRBJ1-6; D is ambiguous. Looked up from germline, CDR1 is LGHNT and CDR2 is FRNRAP. This CDR3 is 17 amino acids long. Trimming stripped 6 bases from V and 2 bases from J, with 17 bases between. The CDR3 spells CASGTDTLVTYNSPLHF. DNA of the CDR3: TGTGCTAGTGGAACGGATACTTTAGTTACCTATAATTCACCCCTCCACTTT.

Many counts were recorded for this clonotype. This sequence joins TRBV2 and TRBJ2-3; possible D gene TRBD1, 5 bases. V was clipped by 4 bases and J by 4 bases, with 15 bases between them. The CDR3 consists of 15 residues. The germline gives CDR1 SNHLY, CDR2 FYNNEI. Here the CDR3 DNA reads TGTGCCAGCAGTGTATACGGCCAAGGGGCAGATACGCAGTATTTT. Amino acid sequence: CASSVYGQGADTQYF.

This clonotype was detected a few times. The rearrangement joins TRBV6-2 or TRBV6-3 to TRBJ2-7; 10 bases match TRBD2. The V gene's germline CDR1 is MNHEY and CDR2 SVGEGT. The CDR3 consists of 15 residues. V lost 6 bases, J lost 7 bases, and 12 bases stayed unmatched. The CDR3 loop reads CASRVAGGPSGEQYF. DNA for the CDR3: TGTGCCAGCAGAGTAGCGGGAGGCCCCTCGGGGGAGCAGTACTTC.